Described below is a single T cell receptor (beta chain) sequence and its context. The antigen is undetermined. Per the germline V gene, CDR1 is MNHNY and CDR2 is SVGAGI (reference sequence). CDR3 length: 15 residues. V trimming: 2 bases; J trimming: 4 bases; junction bases outside the gene matches: 8. This record belongs to a study of cytomegalovirus exposure and HLA in healthy donors. The study's findings and limits: Analysis performed later showed TCR beta chains linked to HLA being more clonally expanded than equally common others. Analyzed later, most CMV-associated TCR beta chains appeared HLA-restricted.

PCR involved 60 Vbeta and 13 Jbeta primers. Clones were sequenced by immunoSEQ multiplex PCR, and TCRdb holds only the in-frame ones, with some missing. Among about 87,000 clones, about 68% were seen once, and the ten largest hold about 20%. This TCR was sampled from a man aged 25-45 years in good health and CMV-seropositive. The chain joins TRBV6-6 to TRBJ2-7; 7 bases are a match to TRBD1. Sequenced: PBMCs. CDR3 DNA: TGTGCCAGCAGTTACGAAGCCTTCAGGGGGTACGAGCAGTACTTC. Translation: CASSYEAFRGYEQYF.